The clone carrying this T cell receptor beta chain has a count of ten or more. The source of the PBMCs was 10 ml of fresh peripheral blood. Germline lookup yields CDR1 SNHLY and CDR2 FYNNEI. This CDR3 region has 13 residues. V was cut by 5 bases and J by 7 bases, with 14 bases left in between. The sample comes from a study of Graves' ophthalmopathy and Graves' hyperthyroidism. RNA transcripts served as template for amplifying TCR beta CDR3 sequences. RT-PCR was first run with HTBI primers, then multiplex PCR in a second round. A single record per CDR3 protein comes from TCRdb applying MiXCR to the multiplex PCR reads. The sample lists approximately 640,000 distinct CDR3 sequences; roughly two fifths were seen once.

The sequencing input was peripheral blood. The chain links TRBV2 to TRBJ1-1; TRBD1 might be the D (5 bases). The TCR sequence derives from an adult man with Graves' ophthalmopathy. The CDR3 DNA reads as TGTGCCAGCAGTCAGGACACTCAAGTTGAAGCTTTCTTT. The encoded protein is CASSQDTQVEAFF.